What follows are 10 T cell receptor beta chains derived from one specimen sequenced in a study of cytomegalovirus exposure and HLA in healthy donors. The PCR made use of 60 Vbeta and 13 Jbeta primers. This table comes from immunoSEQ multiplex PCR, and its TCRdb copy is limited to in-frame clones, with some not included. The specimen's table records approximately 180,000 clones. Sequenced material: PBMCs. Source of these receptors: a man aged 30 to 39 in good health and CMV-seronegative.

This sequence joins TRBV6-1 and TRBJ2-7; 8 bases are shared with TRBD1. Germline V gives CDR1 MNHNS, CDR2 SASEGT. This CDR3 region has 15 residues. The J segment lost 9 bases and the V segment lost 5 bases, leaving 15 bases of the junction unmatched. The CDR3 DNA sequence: TGTGCCAGCAGTTCTGGACAGGGCGGATCGAGTTTGCAGTACTTC. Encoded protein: CASSSGQGGSSLQYF.

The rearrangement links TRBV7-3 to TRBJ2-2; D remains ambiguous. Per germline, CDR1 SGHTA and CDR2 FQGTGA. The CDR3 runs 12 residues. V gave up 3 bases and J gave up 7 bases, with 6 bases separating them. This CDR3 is CASSFSGGELFF. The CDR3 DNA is TGTGCCAGCAGCTTCTCGGGCGGGGAGCTGTTTTTT.

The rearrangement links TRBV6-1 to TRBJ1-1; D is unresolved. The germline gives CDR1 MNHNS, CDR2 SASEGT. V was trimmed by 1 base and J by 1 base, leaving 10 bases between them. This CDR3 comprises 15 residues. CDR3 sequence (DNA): TGTGCCAGCAGTGAAGTTGGGCGGGAGAACACTGAAGCTTTCTTT. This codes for CASSEVGRENTEAFF.

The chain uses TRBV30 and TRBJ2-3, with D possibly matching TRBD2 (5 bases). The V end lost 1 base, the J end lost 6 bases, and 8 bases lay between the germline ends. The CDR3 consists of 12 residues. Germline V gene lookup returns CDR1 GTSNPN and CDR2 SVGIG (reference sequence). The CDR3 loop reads CAWSGLADTQYF. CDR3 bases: TGTGCCTGGAGTGGGCTAGCCGATACGCAGTATTTT. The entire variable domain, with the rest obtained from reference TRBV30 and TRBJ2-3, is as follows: SQTIHQWPATLVQPVGSPLSLECTVEGTSNPNLYWYRQAAGRGLQLLFYSVGIGQISSEVPQNLSASRPQDRQFILSSKKLLLSDSGFYLCAWSGLADTQYFGPGTRLTVL.

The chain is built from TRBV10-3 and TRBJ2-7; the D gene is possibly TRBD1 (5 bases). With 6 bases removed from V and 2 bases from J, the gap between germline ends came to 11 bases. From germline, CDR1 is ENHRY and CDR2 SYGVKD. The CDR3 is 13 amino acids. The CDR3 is CAISRAFPYEQYF. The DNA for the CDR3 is TGTGCCATCAGCAGGGCGTTTCCCTACGAGCAGTACTTC.

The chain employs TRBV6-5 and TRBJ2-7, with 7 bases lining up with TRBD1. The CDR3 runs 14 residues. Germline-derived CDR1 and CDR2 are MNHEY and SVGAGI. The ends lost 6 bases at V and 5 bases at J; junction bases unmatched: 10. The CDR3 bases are TGTGCCAGCAGCCCACAGGGGTGGAGAAACGAGCAGTACTTC. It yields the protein CASSPQGWRNEQYF.

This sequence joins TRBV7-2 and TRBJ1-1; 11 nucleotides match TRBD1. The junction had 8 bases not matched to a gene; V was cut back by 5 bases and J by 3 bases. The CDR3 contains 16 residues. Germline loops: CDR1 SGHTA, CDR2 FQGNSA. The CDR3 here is CASSLRTGGGYTEAFF. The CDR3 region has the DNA TGTGCCAGCAGCCTACGGACAGGGGGCGGTTACACTGAAGCTTTCTTT.

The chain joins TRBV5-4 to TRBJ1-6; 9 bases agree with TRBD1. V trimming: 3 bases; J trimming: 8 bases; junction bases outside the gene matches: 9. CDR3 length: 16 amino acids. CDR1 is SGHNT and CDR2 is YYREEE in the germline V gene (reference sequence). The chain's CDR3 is CASSSLTGGSYSPLHF. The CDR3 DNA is TGTGCCAGCAGCTCCCTGACAGGGGGGTCCTATTCACCCCTCCACTTT.

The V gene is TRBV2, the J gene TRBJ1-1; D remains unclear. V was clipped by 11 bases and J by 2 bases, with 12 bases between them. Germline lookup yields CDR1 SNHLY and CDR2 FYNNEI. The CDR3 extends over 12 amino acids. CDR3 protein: CASGIPNTEAFF. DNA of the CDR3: TGTGCCTCGGGTATACCCAACACTGAAGCTTTCTTT.

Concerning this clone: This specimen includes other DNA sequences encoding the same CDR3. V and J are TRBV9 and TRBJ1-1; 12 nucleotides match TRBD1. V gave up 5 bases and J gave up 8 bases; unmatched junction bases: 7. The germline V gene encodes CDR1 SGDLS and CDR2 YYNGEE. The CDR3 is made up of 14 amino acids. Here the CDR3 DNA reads TGTGCCAGCAGTGGTAGAGGGACAGGGGGCGAAGCTTTCTTT. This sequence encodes CASSGRGTGGEAFF.